The clone carrying this T cell receptor beta chain appeared a few times. TCRdb used MiXCR to reprocess the RT-PCR reads, holding one entry per CDR3 protein. The table records roughly 30,000 distinct CDR3 sequences, 6.5% to 7% of them present only once. This entry belongs to a study of patients and donors after allogeneic stem cell transplantation. Germline V gene lookup returns CDR1 SSHAT and CDR2 FNYEAQ (reference sequence). V lost 1 base to trimming and J lost 0 bases, with 10 bases between them. The CDR3 has 15 residues. The V gene is TRBV7-7, the J gene TRBJ2-7; a possible D gene is TRBD2 (5 bases). The sample taken for sequencing was blood, either unsorted or a sorted T cell fraction (not recorded which). The sequence derives from a human donor who was either an allogeneic HSCT recipient or a stem cell or donor lymphocyte infusion donor (not recorded which). It is not recorded whose cells these are; they may come from a transplant donor. The CDR3 sequence: CASSLERTASYEQYF. CDR3 bases: TGTGCCAGCAGCTTAGAGCGGACGGCCTCCTACGAGCAGTACTTC. The full variable domain, rest sourced from reference TRBV7-7 and TRBJ2-7, is GAGVSQSPRYKVTKRGQDVTLRCDPISSHATLYWYQQALGQGPEFLTYFNYEAQPDKSGLPSDRFSAERPEGSISTLTIQRTEQRDSAMYRCASSLERTASYEQYFGPGTRLTVT.